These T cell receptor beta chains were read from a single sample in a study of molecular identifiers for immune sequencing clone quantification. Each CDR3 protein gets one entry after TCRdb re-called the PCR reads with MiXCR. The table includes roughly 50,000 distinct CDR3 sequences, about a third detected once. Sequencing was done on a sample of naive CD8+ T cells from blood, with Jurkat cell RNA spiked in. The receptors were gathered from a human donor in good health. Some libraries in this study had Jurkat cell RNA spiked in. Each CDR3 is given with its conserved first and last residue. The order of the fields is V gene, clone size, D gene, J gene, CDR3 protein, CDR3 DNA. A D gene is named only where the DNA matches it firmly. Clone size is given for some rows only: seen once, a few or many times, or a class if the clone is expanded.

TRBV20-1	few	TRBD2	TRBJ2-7	CSARGRLALYEQYF	TGCAGTGCTAGGGGTAGACTAGCGCTCTACGAGCAGTACTTC
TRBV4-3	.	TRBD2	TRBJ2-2	CASSQEELAANTGELFF	TGCGCCAGCAGCCAAGAAGAACTAGCGGCGAACACCGGGGAGCTGTTTTTT
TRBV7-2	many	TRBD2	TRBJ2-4	CASRGEGIQYF	TGTGCCAGCAGGGGGGAGGGCATTCAGTACTTC
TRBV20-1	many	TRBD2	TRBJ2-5	CSARDQRLASYKRPEYF	TGCAGTGCTAGAGACCAAAGACTAGCGAGCTACAAGAGACCCGAGTACTTC
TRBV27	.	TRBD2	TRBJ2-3	CASNSGTSGRDTQYF	TGTGCCAGCAATTCCGGGACTAGCGGGAGAGATACGCAGTATTTT
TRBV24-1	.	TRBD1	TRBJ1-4	CATSDSDRAGEKLFF	TGTGCCACCAGTGATTCCGACAGGGCTGGTGAAAAACTGTTTTTT
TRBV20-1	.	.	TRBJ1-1	CSARETDDPAFF	TGCAGTGCTAGGGAGACAGACGACCCAGCTTTCTTT
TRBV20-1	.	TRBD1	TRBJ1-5	CSARALTPGQVYSNQPQHF	TGCAGTGCTAGAGCCTTGACCCCGGGACAGGTATATAGCAATCAGCCCCAGCATTTT
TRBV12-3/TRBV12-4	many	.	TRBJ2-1	CASSFPGANEQFF	TGTGCCAGCAGTTTTCCGGGTGCCAATGAGCAGTTCTTC
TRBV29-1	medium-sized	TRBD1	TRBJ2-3	CSVAGTGDSTDTQYF	TGCAGCGTTGCAGGGACAGGGGATAGCACAGATACGCAGTATTTT
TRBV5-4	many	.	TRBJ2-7	CASSHGPSEQYF	TGTGCCAGCAGCCACGGCCCCTCCGAGCAGTACTTC
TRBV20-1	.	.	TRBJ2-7	CSAPPNPLREQYF	TGCAGTGCCCCGCCTAATCCGTTGAGGGAGCAGTACTTC
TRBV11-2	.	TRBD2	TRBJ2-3	CASSLGGTSPRVGTQYF	TGTGCCAGCAGCTTGGGAGGGACTAGCCCCAGGGTCGGTACGCAGTATTTT
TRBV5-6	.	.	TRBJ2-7	CASSLGGMYEQYF	TGTGCCAGCAGCCTAGGGGGGATGTACGAGCAGTACTTC
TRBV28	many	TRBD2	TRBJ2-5	CASSPRLALLQETQYF	TGTGCCAGCAGCCCCCGACTAGCGCTGCTCCAAGAGACCCAGTACTTC
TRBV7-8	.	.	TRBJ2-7	CASSRPESEQYF	TGTGCCAGCAGCCGTCCCGAAAGCGAGCAGTACTTC
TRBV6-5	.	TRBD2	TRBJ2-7	CASSIGLAGFYEQYF	TGTGCCAGCAGTATAGGACTAGCGGGATTCTACGAGCAGTACTTC
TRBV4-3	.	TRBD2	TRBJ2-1	CASSRDRTSGNNEQFF	TGCGCCAGCAGCCGAGACCGGACTAGCGGAAACAATGAGCAGTTCTTC
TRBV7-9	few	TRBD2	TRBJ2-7	CASSLSLAGGASYEQYF	TGTGCCAGCAGCTTAAGCCTGGCGGGGGGGGCCTCCTACGAGCAGTACTTC
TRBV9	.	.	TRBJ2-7	CASSLHGGGEQYF	TGTGCCAGCAGCCTCCACGGGGGTGGGGAGCAGTACTTC
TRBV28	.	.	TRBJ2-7	CASSFPTYEQYF	TGTGCCAGCAGTTTCCCCACCTACGAGCAGTACTTC
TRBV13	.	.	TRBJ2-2	CASSRRAYRVNTGELFF	TGTGCCAGCAGCCGAAGAGCGTATCGCGTGAACACCGGGGAGCTGTTTTTT
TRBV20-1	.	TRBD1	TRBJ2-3	CSELTGGTDTQYF	TGCAGTGAATTGACAGGGGGCACAGATACGCAGTATTTT
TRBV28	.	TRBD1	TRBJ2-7	CASSIGHRGLYEQYF	TGTGCCAGCAGTATAGGTCACAGGGGGCTGTACGAGCAGTACTTC
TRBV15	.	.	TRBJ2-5	CATSRVGRDETQYF	TGTGCCACCAGCAGAGTAGGCAGGGATGAGACCCAGTACTTC
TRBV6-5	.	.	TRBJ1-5	CACREIGARAPQHF	TGTGCCTGCAGAGAAATCGGGGCGCGGGCGCCCCAGCATTTT
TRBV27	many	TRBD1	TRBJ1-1	CASSPGQGAAEAFF	TGTGCCAGCAGTCCGGGACAGGGGGCCGCGGAAGCTTTCTTT
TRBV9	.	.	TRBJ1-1	CASSVEGGGLNTEAFF	TGTGCCAGCAGCGTAGAGGGAGGGGGGCTTAACACTGAAGCTTTCTTT